This is a list of T cell receptor beta chains from one sample in a study of blood T cell repertoires in COVID-19. TCRdb's table, derived via immunoSEQ multiplex PCR, lists solely in-frame clones and lacks some. Here the sample spans under 250,000 clones, approximately 80% being singletons. Sequenced sample: PBMCs or T cells enriched from blood (not recorded which). These receptors were taken from a woman between 45 and 60 years old with acute COVID-19. Each CDR3 is given with its conserved first and last residue. The order of the fields is J gene, V gene, D gene, CDR3 length, clone size, CDR3 DNA, CDR3 protein. A D gene is named only where the DNA matches it firmly. Rows may omit the clone size; those that give it use once, few, many or a size class.

j_gene: TRBJ2-3
v_gene: TRBV10-3
d_gene: NA
len: 15
abundance: NA
CDR3nt: TGTGCCATCAGTGAGTCGGAACAGACCACAGATACGCAGTATTTT
CDR3aa: CAISESEQTTDTQYF

j_gene: TRBJ2-2
v_gene: TRBV18
d_gene: NA
len: 14
abundance: once
CDR3nt: TGTGCCAGCTCACGGAGGGCCGGCACCGGGGAGCTGTTTTTT
CDR3aa: CASSRRAGTGELFF

j_gene: TRBJ1-1
v_gene: TRBV5-1
d_gene: NA
len: 13
abundance: NA
CDR3nt: TGCGCCAGCAGCTTGCGGGGGGAGACTGAAGCTTTCTTT
CDR3aa: CASSLRGETEAFF

j_gene: TRBJ1-6
v_gene: TRBV11-2
d_gene: NA
len: 15
abundance: NA
CDR3nt: TGTGCCAGCAGTACAGACGGGGCCTATAATTCACCCCTCCACTTT
CDR3aa: CASSTDGAYNSPLHF

j_gene: TRBJ2-7
v_gene: TRBV7-3
d_gene: NA
len: 14
abundance: NA
CDR3nt: TGTGCCAGCGGGGAGGCGGGGCTATCCCCGGAGCAGTACTTC
CDR3aa: CASGEAGLSPEQYF

j_gene: TRBJ1-5
v_gene: TRBV19
d_gene: NA
len: 15
abundance: NA
CDR3nt: TGTGCCAGTAGCGGACAGATTTCGGGCAATCAGCCCCAGCATTTT
CDR3aa: CASSGQISGNQPQHF

j_gene: TRBJ1-6
v_gene: TRBV30
d_gene: TRBD1
len: 13
abundance: NA
CDR3nt: TGTGCCTGGAGTACAGGGGTAAATTCACCCCTCCACTTT
CDR3aa: CAWSTGVNSPLHF

j_gene: TRBJ2-1
v_gene: TRBV7-9
d_gene: NA
len: 17
abundance: NA
CDR3nt: TGTGCCAGCAGCTTCCGGGGCGGGACAGACTCCTACAATGAGCAGTTCTTC
CDR3aa: CASSFRGGTDSYNEQFF

j_gene: TRBJ1-5
v_gene: TRBV27
d_gene: TRBD1
len: 19
abundance: NA
CDR3nt: TGTGCCACCCTGACCCGGACAGGAGGATATATATATAGCAATCAGCCCCAGCATTTT
CDR3aa: CATLTRTGGYIYSNQPQHF

j_gene: TRBJ2-1
v_gene: TRBV5-1
d_gene: NA
len: 15
abundance: NA
CDR3nt: TGCGCCAGCAGCGTGGACTACCCCACCTACAATGAGCAGTTCTTC
CDR3aa: CASSVDYPTYNEQFF

j_gene: TRBJ1-5
v_gene: TRBV5-1
d_gene: TRBD1
len: 15
abundance: NA
CDR3nt: TGCGCCAGCAGCTTGACAGGGGGTGTTGGTCAGCCCCAGCATTTT
CDR3aa: CASSLTGGVGQPQHF

j_gene: TRBJ1-1
v_gene: TRBV11-1
d_gene: TRBD1
len: 14
abundance: NA
CDR3nt: TGTGCCAGCAGCATGGACAGGGTGAACACTGAAGCTTTCTTT
CDR3aa: CASSMDRVNTEAFF

j_gene: TRBJ2-7
v_gene: TRBV11-2
d_gene: TRBD2
len: 15
abundance: NA
CDR3nt: TGTGCCAGCAGCTTACCAGCGGGGCCACCCTACGAGCAGTACTTC
CDR3aa: CASSLPAGPPYEQYF

j_gene: TRBJ2-2
v_gene: TRBV20-1
d_gene: NA
len: 14
abundance: NA
CDR3nt: TGCAGTGCTAGTGCGCGGCGGTCGGTCGGGGAGCTGTTTTTT
CDR3aa: CSASARRSVGELFF

j_gene: TRBJ2-1
v_gene: TRBV29-1
d_gene: TRBD2
len: 15
abundance: NA
CDR3nt: TGCAGCGCCTTGCCGTGGCTAGCGGGCACCAATGAGCAGTTCTTC
CDR3aa: CSALPWLAGTNEQFF

j_gene: TRBJ1-6
v_gene: TRBV7-2
d_gene: NA
len: 15
abundance: NA
CDR3nt: TGTGCCAGCAGCTTAGATCAGTATACTAATTCACCCCTCCACTTT
CDR3aa: CASSLDQYTNSPLHF

j_gene: TRBJ2-7
v_gene: TRBV5-6
d_gene: TRBD1
len: 14
abundance: NA
CDR3nt: TGTGCCAGCAGCTCGGGACAGGGAATCCTCGAGCAGTACTTC
CDR3aa: CASSSGQGILEQYF

j_gene: TRBJ1-4
v_gene: TRBV28
d_gene: NA
len: 15
abundance: few
CDR3nt: TGTGCCAGCAGTTCCCCGCAAAGTACCGGGAACCCGATGTTTTTT
CDR3aa: CASSSPQSTGNPMFF

j_gene: TRBJ1-1
v_gene: TRBV10-3
d_gene: NA
len: 12
abundance: NA
CDR3nt: TGTGCCTCTAAACCCGGAGGAACTGAAGCTTTCTTT
CDR3aa: CASKPGGTEAFF

j_gene: TRBJ2-7
v_gene: TRBV3-1/TRBV3-2
d_gene: NA
len: 15
abundance: NA
CDR3nt: TGTGCCAGCAGCCCGGGGTCGGCCCAATCCTACGAGCAGTACTTC
CDR3aa: CASSPGSAQSYEQYF

j_gene: TRBJ1-1
v_gene: TRBV7-8
d_gene: NA
len: 14
abundance: once
CDR3nt: TGTGCCAGCAGCTTTCAGTCGGGTGTCACTGAAGCTTTCTTT
CDR3aa: CASSFQSGVTEAFF

j_gene: TRBJ2-7
v_gene: TRBV7-9
d_gene: NA
len: 14
abundance: NA
CDR3nt: TGTGCCAGCAGCTTAGCCAGGGTCGGCGACGAGCAGTACTTC
CDR3aa: CASSLARVGDEQYF

j_gene: TRBJ2-2
v_gene: TRBV24-1
d_gene: TRBD1
len: 14
abundance: few
CDR3nt: TGTGCCGCCGGGACAGCCTTGAACACCGGGGAGCTGTTTTTT
CDR3aa: CAAGTALNTGELFF

j_gene: TRBJ1-5
v_gene: TRBV7-2
d_gene: NA
len: 15
abundance: NA
CDR3nt: TGTGCCAGCAGCTTATTTACAGGGAGCAATCAGCCCCAGCATTTT
CDR3aa: CASSLFTGSNQPQHF

j_gene: TRBJ1-2
v_gene: TRBV28
d_gene: NA
len: 13
abundance: NA
CDR3nt: TGTGCCAGCAGTTCGCGACAGCTCTATGGCTACACCTTC
CDR3aa: CASSSRQLYGYTF

j_gene: TRBJ2-5
v_gene: TRBV5-6
d_gene: TRBD1
len: 18
abundance: NA
CDR3nt: TGTGCCAGCAGCCAACTAAAATCGACAGGGGTGGTCCAAGAGACCCAGTACTTC
CDR3aa: CASSQLKSTGVVQETQYF

j_gene: TRBJ1-5
v_gene: TRBV18
d_gene: NA
len: 15
abundance: NA
CDR3nt: TGTGCCAGCTCACCTAGAACTAATAGCAATCAGCCCCAGCATTTT
CDR3aa: CASSPRTNSNQPQHF

j_gene: TRBJ1-2
v_gene: TRBV14
d_gene: NA
len: 14
abundance: NA
CDR3nt: TGTGCCAGCAGCCAACAACTTTCCGCCTATGGCTACACCTTC
CDR3aa: CASSQQLSAYGYTF

j_gene: TRBJ1-5
v_gene: TRBV21-1
d_gene: NA
len: 12
abundance: NA
CDR3nt: TGTGCCAGCGGGGGGGGTAGTCAGCCCCAGCATTTT
CDR3aa: CASGGGSQPQHF

j_gene: TRBJ2-3
v_gene: TRBV7-6
d_gene: NA
len: 14
abundance: NA
CDR3nt: TGTGCCAGCAGCCCACAGAACATTGGGGATACGCAGTATTTT
CDR3aa: CASSPQNIGDTQYF